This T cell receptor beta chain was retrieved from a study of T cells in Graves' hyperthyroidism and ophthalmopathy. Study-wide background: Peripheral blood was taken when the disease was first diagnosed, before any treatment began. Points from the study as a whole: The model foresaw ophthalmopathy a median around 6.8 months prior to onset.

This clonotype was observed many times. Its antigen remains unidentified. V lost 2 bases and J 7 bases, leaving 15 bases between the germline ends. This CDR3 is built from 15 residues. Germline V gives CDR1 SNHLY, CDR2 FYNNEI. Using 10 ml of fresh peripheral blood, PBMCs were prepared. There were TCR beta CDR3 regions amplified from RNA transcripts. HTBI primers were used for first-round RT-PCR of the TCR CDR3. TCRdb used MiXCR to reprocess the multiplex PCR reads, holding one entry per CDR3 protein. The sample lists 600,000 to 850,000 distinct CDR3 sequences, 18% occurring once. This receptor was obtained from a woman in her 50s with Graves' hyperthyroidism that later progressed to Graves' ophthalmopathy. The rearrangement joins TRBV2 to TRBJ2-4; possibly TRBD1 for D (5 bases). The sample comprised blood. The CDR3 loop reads CASSETGRHGNIQYF. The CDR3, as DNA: TGTGCCAGCAGTGAAACAGGAAGACACGGGAACATTCAGTACTTC.